This T cell receptor beta chain was identified in a study of shared clonotypes between healthy human individuals. Whole-study context: CD8 memory received one plate per donor, CD8 naive two, CD4 memory three and CD4 naive three.

In this sample, this clone turned up a few times. The target antigen is unknown. Study observations and caveats: The represented genetic and exposure-history diversity was limited by the small number of donors.

How the authors handled the data: Junction-only immunoSEQ sequences carried no quality scores, so filtering differed. The method was immunoSEQ multiplex PCR; TCRdb's version includes in-frame clones alone and lacks a portion of them. D and trimming were read from the DNA, whereas the V and J calls and clone size are those reported in that table. The data contain about 710,000 clones, 55% to 85% of them seen just once; the ten biggest clones take up under 2%. The V segment lost 6 bases and the J segment 7 bases; nucleotides outside the gene matches: 8. In germline, CDR1 is KGHSH, CDR2 LQKENI. The CDR3 spans 13 residues.

The receptor was derived from a young woman in good health. J is TRBJ1-2 and V is TRBV18; TRBD1 matches at 7 bases. Sequencing was done on a sample of memory CD4+ T cells sorted from blood. Subset described: CD45RA-negative fraction. The DNA of the CDR3 is TGTGCCAGCTCCCGAGACAGGGAAAGTGGCTACACCTTC. It yields the protein CASSRDRESGYTF.